Sequencing of this TCR beta chain was carried out in a study of OX40 agonist ivuxolimab in advanced cancers. Across the whole study: Around 40% of patients had received prior checkpoint inhibitor therapy. General study points: The expanded peripheral T cells' antigen specificity was not determined.

Regarding this clone: What it recognizes is unknown.

Between the trimmed V and J ends, which lost 4 bases and 7 bases, there was a span of 9 bases. Germline CDR1 reads SGHRS; CDR2 reads YFSETQ. The CDR3 is 12 residues long. Sequenced by immunoSEQ multiplex PCR; TCRdb stores in-frame clones only, minus some. The sample includes about 46,000 clones, roughly 90% of them seen just once. The chain combines TRBV5-1 with TRBJ2-1; no clear D gene. The clonotype comes from an adult with an advanced solid tumor such as melanoma, head and neck, liver or kidney cancer. The input for sequencing was CD4+ or CD8+ T cells sorted from blood, taken in a trial of the OX40 agonist ivuxolimab. The chain's CDR3 is CASSRVGNEQFF. The CDR3 DNA follows: TGCGCCAGCAGCCGGGTGGGAAATGAGCAGTTCTTC.